This T cell receptor beta chain comes out of a study of cytomegalovirus exposure and HLA in healthy donors. Study results and caveats: TCR beta V- and J-gene trimming, according to a later analysis, was linked to a missense DCLRE1C variant. V segments that were indistinguishable, TRBV6-2 and TRBV6-3 among them, were omitted from analysis.

PCR was performed using 60 Vbeta and 13 Jbeta primers. Clones were sequenced by immunoSEQ multiplex PCR, and TCRdb holds only the in-frame ones, with some missing. The sample holds under 150,000 clones, roughly 80% seen once. CDR1 and CDR2 (germline): LNHDA, SQIVND (reference sequence). The CDR3 sequence is 16 residues long. Trimming took 0 bases from V and 11 from J, leaving 20 bases between them. This clone has just one count. Antigen specificity is unknown. The sample consisted of PBMCs. This TCR was sampled from a young man in good health and CMV-seronegative. The chain joins TRBV19 to TRBJ1-5; the D is unclear. The CDR3 region is CASSIEKLTRREAQHF. CDR3 bases: TGTGCCAGTAGTATAGAGAAGCTGACTAGAAGGGAGGCCCAGCATTTT.